Shown below are 25 T cell receptor beta chains from a single sample sequenced in a study of Ad26.COV2.S vaccination and SARS-CoV-2 variants (dated by TCRdb to the early 2020s). Libraries were made using the immunoSEQ multiplex PCR assay. TCRdb took this table from immuneACCESS and kept in-frame rearrangements with V and J called. Such tables lack part of the clones; where checked against another copy, unresolved V genes explain under half of the gap, and the rest is unexplained. The sample table records more than 300,000 clones; around 85% of these occur just once. Of the sample, 2% to 2.5% is held by the ten largest clones. What this sample's treatment or condition label stands for: over 15 received Ad26.COV2.S at low or high dose, single or two shots; a few received placebo; per-sample allocation not given. Repertoires of vaccine and placebo recipients were sequenced from samples collected on day 63 after the first injection.

The sequences come from peripheral blood, collected in a trial of Ad26.COV2.S vaccine versus placebo. Receptors were obtained from a person aged 18-65 years who received the Ad26.COV2.S COVID-19 vaccine or a placebo.

The V and J genes are TRBV11-2 and TRBJ2-4, with 7 bases that match TRBD2. This CDR3 contains 15 residues. Germline CDR1 is SGHAT and CDR2 is FQNNGV. V lost 5 bases to trimming and J lost 8 bases; unmatched junction nucleotides: 12. CDR3 in DNA: TGTGCCAGCAGCCTCTTCGGTGGGGCGGGGGACATTCAGTACTTC. Translated: CASSLFGGAGDIQYF.

The V gene is TRBV2, the J gene TRBJ1-4; TRBD1 is a possible D gene (6 bases). The length of the CDR3 is 15 residues. V shed 6 bases and J shed 0 bases, with 11 bases lying between them. The germline CDR1 and CDR2 sequences are SNHLY and FYNNEI. The CDR3 is CASRFRDTTNEKLFF. The CDR3 DNA reads as TGTGCCAGCAGATTCCGGGACACAACTAATGAAAAACTGTTTTTT.

In its sample, this clone was seen once. The chain has TRBV6-5 and TRBJ2-6; D not resolved. The CDR3 is made up of 16 amino acids. Germline CDR1 and CDR2: MNHEY and SVGAGI. V was clipped by 3 bases and J by 3 bases, with 12 bases between them. The CDR3 region is CASSYLVGNGANVLTF. Written as DNA, the CDR3 is TGTGCCAGCAGTTATTTGGTGGGGAATGGGGCCAACGTCCTGACTTTC.

The V and J genes are TRBV29-1 and TRBJ2-6, with TRBD1 identical over 7 bases. V shed 6 bases and J 0 bases; nucleotides not matched to a gene: 5. The germline gives CDR1 SQVTM, CDR2 ANQGSEA. This CDR3 spans 15 amino acids. The DNA for the CDR3 is TGCAGCGTCGAAAACAGGGGCTCTGGGGCCAACGTCCTGACTTTC. Amino acid sequence: CSVENRGSGANVLTF.

The chain has TRBV24-1 and TRBJ2-1; TRBD1 might be the D (7 bases). V was shortened by 0 bases and J by 7 bases, with 12 bases between the two germline ends. Per germline, CDR1 KGHDR and CDR2 SFDVKD. This CDR3 comprises 15 residues. The CDR3 bases are TGTGCCACCAGTGATTTGAGGGGGCGGGGAAATGAGCAGTTCTTC. Translated, it gives CATSDLRGRGNEQFF.

The V gene is TRBV5-1, the J gene TRBJ1-3; D unresolved. Germline V gives CDR1 SGHRS, CDR2 YFSETQ. CDR3 length: 13 amino acids. V was pared by 4 bases and J by 4 bases, with 9 bases between. The CDR3 DNA reads TGCGCCAGCAGCATTGACGGGGGAAACACCATATATTTT. Amino acids: CASSIDGGNTIYF.

This clone showed up just once. The sample carries other DNA sequences with the same CDR3. The CDR3 region is CASSFGNTIYF. Here the CDR3 DNA reads TGCGCCAGCAGCTTTGGAAACACCATATATTTT. The gene calls are TRBV5-1 and TRBJ1-3; D is uncertain. Trimming removed 2 bases from V and 3 bases from J, with 0 bases in between. The length of the CDR3 is 11 residues. Germline CDR1 SGHRS, CDR2 YFSETQ.

This chain connects TRBV29-1 to TRBJ2-7; D possibly uses TRBD1 or TRBD2 (5 bases each). V shed 3 bases and J shed 6 bases, with 18 bases lying between them. The germline V gene encodes CDR1 SQVTM and CDR2 ANQGSEA. This CDR3 is 14 amino acids long. The CDR3 reads CSVDRRKQGCEQYF. CDR3 sequence (DNA): TGCAGCGTTGACCGGAGGAAGCAGGGATGCGAGCAGTACTTC.

The chain joins TRBV5-6 to TRBJ2-2; perhaps TRBD2 as D (6 bases). CDR1 and CDR2 from the germline V gene are SGHDT and YYEEEE. Trimming took 3 bases from V and 5 from J, leaving 20 bases between them. This CDR3 is 17 amino acids long. The CDR3 sequence: CASSSEGLLRGTGELFF. Here the CDR3 DNA reads TGTGCCAGCAGCTCAGAAGGCCTTCTCCGGGGGACCGGGGAGCTGTTTTTT.

Concerning this clone itself: In the same sample, other DNA sequences code for this CDR3. The chain joins TRBV28 to TRBJ1-4; D is perhaps TRBD1 (5 bases). V was shortened by 6 bases and J by 4 bases, with 6 bases between the two germline ends. The CDR3 totals 12 residues. Germline V gene lookup returns CDR1 MDHEN and CDR2 SYDVKM. CDR3 protein: CASRQGNEKLFF. In DNA, the CDR3 is TGTGCCAGCAGGCAGGGTAATGAAAAACTGTTTTTT.

This chain joins TRBV2 and TRBJ1-6, with 8 bases aligning to TRBD1. V lost 4 bases and J lost 8; bases outside the gene matches: 7. The length of the CDR3 is 15 residues. Germline CDR1 reads SNHLY; CDR2 reads FYNNEI. The CDR3 DNA is TGTGCCAGCAGTGCCCCGGGACAGGCGGATTCACCCCTCCACTTT. Its translation is CASSAPGQADSPLHF. The whole variable domain, remainder taken from reference TRBV2 and TRBJ1-6, is EPEVTQTPSHQVTQMGQEVILRCVPISNHLYFYWYRQILGQKVEFLVSFYNNEISEKSEIFDDQFSVERPDGSNFTLKIRSTKLEDSAMYFCASSAPGQADSPLHFGNGTRLTVT.

The chain combines TRBV9 with TRBJ2-1; 9 positions agree with TRBD1. Germline V gene sequence: CDR1 SGDLS, CDR2 YYNGEE. Trimming cost V 4 bases and J 6 bases; bases outside gene matches: 8. This CDR3 comprises 15 residues. CDR3: CASSTPGTGFNEQFF. The CDR3, as DNA: TGTGCCAGCAGCACGCCCGGGACAGGGTTCAATGAGCAGTTCTTC.

The rearrangement links TRBV9 to TRBJ2-7; TRBD2 might be the D (6 bases). Germline V gene data show CDR1 as SGDLS and CDR2 as YYNGEE. Between the trimmed V and J ends, which lost 6 bases and 0 bases, there was a span of 19 bases. The CDR3 contains 16 residues. In nucleotides, the CDR3 is TGTGCCAGCACCCCGGGGACTCGGGGCGCCTCCTACGAGCAGTACTTC. Translating it yields CASTPGTRGASYEQYF.

The sample holds one count of this clone. Other nucleotide sequences from this sample produce the same CDR3. The chain carries TRBV3-1 (or the pseudogene TRBV3-2) and TRBJ2-7; 7 positions agree with TRBD1. Per germline, CDR1 LGHDT and CDR2 YNNKEL (reference sequence). The trim removed 4 bases at V and 2 bases at J, leaving 5 bases unmatched. There are 14 residues in the CDR3. CDR3 sequence: CASSPRTGTYEQYF. CDR3 nucleotide sequence: TGTGCCAGCAGCCCTCGGACAGGAACCTACGAGCAGTACTTC.

The V call is TRBV19, the J call TRBJ1-5; TRBD1 agrees at 7 bases. CDR1 is LNHDA and CDR2 is SQIVND in the germline V gene (reference sequence). This CDR3 has 16 amino acids. V lost 1 base to trimming and J lost 6 bases; unmatched junction nucleotides: 9. This chain's CDR3 is CASSIGGNRGGQPQHF. The CDR3 DNA reads as TGTGCCAGTAGTATAGGGGGGAACAGGGGTGGTCAGCCCCAGCATTTT.

J is TRBJ2-7 and V is TRBV5-1; D is ambiguous. The CDR3 consists of 16 residues. Looked up from germline, CDR1 is SGHRS and CDR2 is YFSETQ. Trimming removed 0 bases at V and 5 bases at J, with 18 bases between. The chain's CDR3 is CASSLVATGGSHEQYF. In DNA form, the CDR3 reads TGCGCCAGCAGCTTGGTGGCGACGGGCGGTTCCCACGAGCAGTACTTC.

Comments on this clone: At one of its ends the junction is not consistent with the germline gene, which may arise from a read error. The chain links TRBV6-5 to TRBJ1-4; weak D call: TRBD1 (5 bases). Germline V gene data show CDR1 as MNHEY and CDR2 as SVGAGI. This CDR3 is built from 12 residues. The CDR3 coding sequence is TGTGGGGCGGGGGAATCTAAGGAAAAACTGTTTTTT. Translated: CGAGESKEKLFF.

This clone showed up just once. The genes are TRBV5-1 and TRBJ1-3, with unresolved D. The germline V gene has CDR1 SGHRS and CDR2 YFSETQ. The CDR3 is 15 residues long. Trimming pared 4 bases from V and 2 bases from J, leaving 13 bases between. CDR3 in DNA: TGCGCCAGCAGCCCCGGGCCTCCCCCTGGAAACACCATATATTTT. Translated: CASSPGPPPGNTIYF.

The V gene is TRBV3-1 (or the pseudogene TRBV3-2), the J gene TRBJ2-3; a weak D match, TRBD1 (6 bases). CDR3 size: 15 residues. The germline gives CDR1 LGHDT, CDR2 YNNKEL (reference sequence). The germline V and J ends were trimmed by 1 base and 6 bases, with 14 bases remaining between them. The CDR3 coding sequence is TGTGCCAGCAGCCAAGGACGAACAGGGCCGGATACGCAGTATTTT. This gives the protein CASSQGRTGPDTQYF.

The CDR3 here is CSASENEQFF. The DNA for the CDR3 is TGCAGCGCAAGTGAGAATGAGCAGTTCTTC. The gene calls are TRBV29-1 and TRBJ2-1; D gene uncertain. V shed 7 bases and J shed 7 bases, with 8 bases lying between them. The CDR3 sequence is 10 residues long. CDR1 is SQVTM, CDR2 ANQGSEA, per germline.

The J gene is TRBJ1-2, the V gene TRBV6-5, with TRBD1 identical over 10 bases. This CDR3 comprises 14 residues. Germline CDR1 MNHEY, CDR2 SVGAGI. The V and J ends lost 7 bases and 8 bases, in that order; junction bases with no gene match: 10. The CDR3 sequence: CASNIDRGQGGYTF. The CDR3 DNA sequence: TGTGCCAGCAATATCGACAGGGGGCAGGGGGGCTACACCTTC.

The V and J genes are TRBV2 and TRBJ1-2; 9 bases align to TRBD1. The germline CDR1 and CDR2 sequences are SNHLY and FYNNEI. Trimming removed 5 bases from V and 6 bases from J; junction bases left unmatched: 4. The CDR3 length is 13 residues. The chain's CDR3 is CASSITGGDGYTF. The DNA of the CDR3 is TGTGCCAGCAGTATTACAGGGGGCGATGGCTACACCTTC.

CDR3 coding DNA: TGCGCCAGCAGCCCACGAGGGGGGCTAGCGGCAGGCGAGCAGTACTTC. It encodes CASSPRGGLAAGEQYF. The V gene is TRBV5-1, the J gene TRBJ2-7; weak D call: TRBD2 (7 bases). Trimming cost V 4 bases and J 6 bases, with 23 bases left between them. Germline V gene sequence: CDR1 SGHRS, CDR2 YFSETQ. The CDR3 is made up of 16 amino acids.

For this clone: The identical CDR3 is also encoded by other nucleotide sequences in the sample. The rearrangement joins TRBV24-1 to TRBJ1-5; D is unclear. This CDR3 has 15 amino acids. The germline V and J ends were trimmed by 4 bases and 2 bases, with 11 bases remaining between them. The germline CDR1 and CDR2 sequences are KGHDR and SFDVKD. The CDR3 spells CATSDRDGGNQPQHF. The CDR3 region has the DNA TGTGCCACCAGTGACCGAGACGGGGGCAATCAGCCCCAGCATTTT.

This clone was seen a single time. The V gene is TRBV11-2, the J gene TRBJ2-7; 9 nucleotides match TRBD1. Germline V lookup: CDR1 SGHAT, CDR2 FQNNGV. This CDR3 region has 18 residues. The V segment lost 1 base and the J segment 1 base; nucleotides outside the gene matches: 11. In nucleotides, the CDR3 is TGTGCCAGCAGCTTAGTAAGGGGACAGGGTAATGGTTCCTACGAGCAGTACTTC. It codes for CASSLVRGQGNGSYEQYF.